This T cell receptor (beta chain) was found in a study of cytomegalovirus exposure and HLA in healthy donors. Trimming shortened V by 1 base and J by 4 bases, and 5 bases separated the two germline ends. Germline lookup yields CDR1 MNHNS and CDR2 SASEGT. The CDR3 runs 13 residues. The study, taken as a whole, reports: Cytomegalovirus status was reportedly diagnosed by the classifier with high sensitivity and specificity. Later analysis demonstrated an association between a missense DCLRE1C variant and TCR beta V- and J-gene trimming. The authors listed roughly 150 TCR beta chains as cytomegalovirus-associated.

A note on this clone: Antigen specificity is unknown.

PCR employed 60 Vbeta and 13 Jbeta primers. Using immunoSEQ multiplex PCR, the repertoire was profiled, and TCRdb retains in-frame clones only, with some absent. The sample table sets out around 150,000 clones. The sequencing sample was made of PBMCs. This receptor was identified in a woman aged 60-70 years in good health and CMV-seronegative. The rearrangement links TRBV6-1 to TRBJ2-1; a possible D gene is TRBD1 (5 bases). The CDR3 region is CASSEDRYNEQFF. CDR3 coding DNA: TGTGCCAGCAGTGAAGACAGGTACAATGAGCAGTTCTTC.